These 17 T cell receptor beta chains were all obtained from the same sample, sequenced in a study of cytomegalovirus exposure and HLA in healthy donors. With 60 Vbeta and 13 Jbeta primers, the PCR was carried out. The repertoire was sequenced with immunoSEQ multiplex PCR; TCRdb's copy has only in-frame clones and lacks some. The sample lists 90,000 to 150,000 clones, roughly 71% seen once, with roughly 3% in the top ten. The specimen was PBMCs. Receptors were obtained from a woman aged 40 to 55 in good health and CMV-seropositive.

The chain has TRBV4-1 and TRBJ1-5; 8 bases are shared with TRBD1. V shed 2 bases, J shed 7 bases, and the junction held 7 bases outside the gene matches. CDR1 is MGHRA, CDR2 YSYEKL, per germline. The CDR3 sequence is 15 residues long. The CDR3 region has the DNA TGCGCCAGCAGCCAAAAGGCAGGGGGCAGCCAGCCCCAGCATTTT. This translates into CASSQKAGGSQPQHF.

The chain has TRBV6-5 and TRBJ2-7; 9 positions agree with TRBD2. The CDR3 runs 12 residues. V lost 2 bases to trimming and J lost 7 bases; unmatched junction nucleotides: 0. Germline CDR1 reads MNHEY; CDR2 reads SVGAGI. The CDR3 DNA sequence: TGTGCCAGCAGTTACGCGGGGGGGGAGCAGTACTTC. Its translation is CASSYAGGEQYF.

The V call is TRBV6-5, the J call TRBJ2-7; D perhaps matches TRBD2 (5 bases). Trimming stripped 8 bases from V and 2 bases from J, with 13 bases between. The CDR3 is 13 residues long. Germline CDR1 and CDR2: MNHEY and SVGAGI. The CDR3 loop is CASGLAPTYEQYF. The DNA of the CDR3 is TGTGCCAGCGGGCTAGCCCCGACCTACGAGCAGTACTTC.

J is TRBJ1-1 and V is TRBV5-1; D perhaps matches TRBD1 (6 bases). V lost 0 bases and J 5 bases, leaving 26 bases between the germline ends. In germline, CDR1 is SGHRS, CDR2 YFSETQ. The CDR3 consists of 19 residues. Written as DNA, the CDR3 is TGCGCCAGCAGCTTGGTGGCCCCCGCGATACGAGGGGGAAAGACTGAAGCTTTCTTT. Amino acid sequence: CASSLVAPAIRGGKTEAFF.

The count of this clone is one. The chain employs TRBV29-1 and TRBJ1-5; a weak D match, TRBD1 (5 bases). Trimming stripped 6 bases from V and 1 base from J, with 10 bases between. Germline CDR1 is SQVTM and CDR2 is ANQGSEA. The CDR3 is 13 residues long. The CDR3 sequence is CSVAGGSNQPQHF. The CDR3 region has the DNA TGCAGCGTGGCTGGGGGGAGCAATCAGCCCCAGCATTTT.

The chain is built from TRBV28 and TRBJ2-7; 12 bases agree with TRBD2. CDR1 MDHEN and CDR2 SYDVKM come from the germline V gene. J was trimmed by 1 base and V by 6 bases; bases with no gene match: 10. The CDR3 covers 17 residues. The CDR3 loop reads CASSRPTSGRRSYEQYF. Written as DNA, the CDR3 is TGTGCCAGCAGCCGACCGACTAGCGGGAGAAGGTCCTACGAGCAGTACTTC. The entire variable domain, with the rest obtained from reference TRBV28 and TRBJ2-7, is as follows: DVKVTQSSRYLVKRTGEKVFLECVQDMDHENMFWYRQDPGLGLRLIYFSYDVKMKEKGDIPEGYSVSREKKERFSLILESASTNQTSMYLCASSRPTSGRRSYEQYFGPGTRLTVT.

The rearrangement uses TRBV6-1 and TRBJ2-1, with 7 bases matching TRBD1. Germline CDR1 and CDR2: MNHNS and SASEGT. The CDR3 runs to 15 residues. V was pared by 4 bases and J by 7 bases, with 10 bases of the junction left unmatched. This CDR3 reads CASSADEGASNEQFF. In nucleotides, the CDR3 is TGTGCCAGCAGTGCTGATGAGGGGGCATCAAATGAGCAGTTCTTC.

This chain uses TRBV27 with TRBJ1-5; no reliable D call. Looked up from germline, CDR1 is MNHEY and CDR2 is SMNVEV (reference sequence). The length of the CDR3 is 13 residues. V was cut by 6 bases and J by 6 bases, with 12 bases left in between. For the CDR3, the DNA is TGTGCCAGCAGCCGCGGTCAGATTCAGCCCCAGCATTTT. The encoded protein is CASSRGQIQPQHF.

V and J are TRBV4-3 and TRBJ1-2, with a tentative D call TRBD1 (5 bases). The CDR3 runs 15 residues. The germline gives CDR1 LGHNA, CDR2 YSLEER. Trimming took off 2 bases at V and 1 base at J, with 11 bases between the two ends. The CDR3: CASSQTPGGNYGYTF. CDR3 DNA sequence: TGCGCCAGCAGCCAAACCCCCGGGGGTAACTATGGCTACACCTTC.

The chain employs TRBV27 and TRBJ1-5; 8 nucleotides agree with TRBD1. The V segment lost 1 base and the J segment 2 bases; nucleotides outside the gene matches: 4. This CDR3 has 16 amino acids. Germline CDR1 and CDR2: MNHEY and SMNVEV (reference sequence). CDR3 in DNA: TGTGCCAGCAGTTTATTGGGACAGGCGGGCAATCAGCCCCAGCATTTT. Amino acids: CASSLLGQAGNQPQHF.

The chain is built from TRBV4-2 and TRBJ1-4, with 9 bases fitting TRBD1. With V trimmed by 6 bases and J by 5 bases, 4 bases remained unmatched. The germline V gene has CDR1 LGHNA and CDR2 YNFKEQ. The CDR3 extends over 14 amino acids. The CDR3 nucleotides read TGTGCCAGCAGTCCGGGACAGGGAAATGAAAAACTGTTTTTT. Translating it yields CASSPGQGNEKLFF.

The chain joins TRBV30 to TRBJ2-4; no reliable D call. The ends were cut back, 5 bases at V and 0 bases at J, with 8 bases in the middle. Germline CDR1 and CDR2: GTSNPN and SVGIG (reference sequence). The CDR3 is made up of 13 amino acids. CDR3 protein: CAWERLAKNIQYF. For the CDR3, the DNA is TGTGCCTGGGAGCGATTAGCCAAAAACATTCAGTACTTC.

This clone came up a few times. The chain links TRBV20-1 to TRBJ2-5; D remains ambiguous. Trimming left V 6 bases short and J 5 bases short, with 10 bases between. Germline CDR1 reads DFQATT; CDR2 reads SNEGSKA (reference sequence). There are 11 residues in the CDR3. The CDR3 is CSAPIGETQYF. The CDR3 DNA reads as TGCAGTGCCCCAATCGGGGAGACCCAGTACTTC.

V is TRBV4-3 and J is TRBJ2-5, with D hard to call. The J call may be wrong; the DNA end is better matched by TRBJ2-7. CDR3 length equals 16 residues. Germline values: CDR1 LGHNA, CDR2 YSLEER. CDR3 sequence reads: CASSQDYGSSSYEQYF. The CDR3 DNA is TGCGCCAGCAGCCAAGACTACGGCAGTAGCTCCTACGAGCAGTACTTC.

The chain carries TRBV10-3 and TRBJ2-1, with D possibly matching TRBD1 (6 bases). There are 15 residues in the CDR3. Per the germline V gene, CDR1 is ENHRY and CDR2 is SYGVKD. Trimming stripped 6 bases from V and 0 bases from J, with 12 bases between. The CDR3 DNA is TGTGCCATCAGCCACGGACAGAGCTCCTACAATGAGCAGTTCTTC. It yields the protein CAISHGQSSYNEQFF.

As DNA, the CDR3 is TGTGCCACCAAAGGGACAGGCAATCAGCCCCAGCATTTT. Protein sequence: CATKGTGNQPQHF. The chain has TRBV19 and TRBJ1-5, with TRBD1 matching 7 bases. Germline V gene data show CDR1 as LNHDA and CDR2 as SQIVND (reference sequence). Trimming took 10 bases from V and 2 from J; bases not matched to a gene: 5. This CDR3 is 13 amino acids long. The full variable domain, in which reference TRBV19 and TRBJ1-5 provide the parts outside the CDR3, is DGGITQSPKYLFRKEGQNVTLSCEQNLNHDAMYWYRQDPGQGLRLIYYSQIVNDFQKGDIAEGYSVSREKKESFPLTVTSAQKNPTAFYLCATKGTGNQPQHFGDGTRLSIL.

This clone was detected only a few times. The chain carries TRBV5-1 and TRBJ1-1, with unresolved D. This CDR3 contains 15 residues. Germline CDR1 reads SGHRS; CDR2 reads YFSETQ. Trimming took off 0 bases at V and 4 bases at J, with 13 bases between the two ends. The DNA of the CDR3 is TGCGCCAGCAGCTTGGAGAGAGGGCTCTTCACTGAAGCTTTCTTT. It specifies CASSLERGLFTEAFF.